Listed below are T cell receptor beta chains from one sample, sequenced in a study of T cell responses to AZD1222 COVID-19 vaccine. Libraries were prepared by immunoSEQ multiplex PCR; TCRdb keeps only in-frame clonotypes and omits some of them. Among 100,000 to 150,000 clones, approximately 91% were seen once, and the ten largest hold around 0.99%. Material: peripheral blood, obtained 28 days after the second AZD1222 dose. All receptors come from an adult who received the AZD1222 COVID-19 vaccine. The CDR3 runs from the conserved cysteine through the conserved F or W.

v_call	cdr3_length	j_call	cdr3_aa
TRBV5-8	15	TRBJ1-5	CASSRQGLSNQPQHF
TRBV28	15	TRBJ1-2	CASSTLEGANYGYTF
TRBV4-1	14	TRBJ2-7	CASSHTGVTYEQYF
TRBV12-2	15	TRBJ2-7	CASRLLQGFLYEQYF
TRBV19	13	TRBJ1-3	CASSIKPGNTIYF
TRBV5-1	14	TRBJ2-7	CASSRTGSWDEQYF
TRBV6-5	15	TRBJ2-7	CASSSLRLGNYEQYF
TRBV15	18	TRBJ1-3	CATSRDRQGLARGNTIYF
TRBV28	12	TRBJ2-5	CASSLRQETQYF
TRBV19	15	TRBJ1-5	CASTPRGLVYQPQHF
TRBV6-1	20	TRBJ1-6	CASSEVGTGLWSGGNSPLHF
TRBV6-5	15	TRBJ2-7	CASSLLAGSFYEQYF
TRBV7-3	13	TRBJ1-1	CASVNSGGTEAFF
TRBV6-6	15	TRBJ2-7	CASSYSKREDYEQYF
TRBV18	14	TRBJ1-5	CASSPEVGDQPQHF
TRBV2	14	TRBJ2-7	CASSTGTPAAEQYF
TRBV9	13	TRBJ1-2	CASRGDTWDGYTF
TRBV5-1	16	TRBJ2-7	CASSLGGGAQGYEQYF
TRBV18	13	TRBJ2-7	CASSPQQGYEQYF
TRBV3-1/TRBV3-2	15	TRBJ1-6	CASSSRTGHNSPLHF
TRBV18	14	TRBJ1-2	CASSPDRGGYGYTF
TRBV7-2	14	TRBJ2-1	CASSLSAGRSEQFF
TRBV4-1	17	TRBJ2-1	CASSRGGLAGFYNEQFF
TRBV28	13	TRBJ2-2	CASSLGITGELFF
TRBV18	11	TRBJ2-7	CASSPNYEQYF
TRBV28	15	TRBJ2-7	CASTAVGSGTYEQYF
TRBV6-2/TRBV6-3	14	TRBJ1-5	CASSSRRSNQPQHF
TRBV19	16	TRBJ2-3	CASSNRGGSSTDTQYF
TRBV28	15	TRBJ1-2	CASSSLDSYNYGYTF
TRBV2	13	TRBJ1-5	CASGTDDGRPQHF
TRBV9	13	TRBJ1-2	CASSVDELKGYTF
TRBV28	15	TRBJ2-7	CASSLTGVSIREQYF
TRBV28	17	TRBJ2-3	CASSSTGSWPSTDTQYF
TRBV28	13	TRBJ1-4	CASSLIGRQDMFF
TRBV6-6	11	TRBJ1-1	CASSAARKAFF
TRBV11-3	16	TRBJ2-5	CASSLGLKGFQETQYF
TRBV28	13	TRBJ2-7	CASKPGGPYEQYF
TRBV5-1	14	TRBJ1-3	CASSLADSGNTIYF
TRBV5-1	12	TRBJ1-2	CASSSQGDGYTF
TRBV11-1	13	TRBJ2-3	CASSPGTADTQYF
TRBV5-1	13	TRBJ2-1	CASSSIGGNEQFF
TRBV25-1	14	TRBJ2-3	CASSDHGLTDTQYF